Detailed here is one T cell receptor beta chain. Participants spanned ages roughly 18 to 95 years and resided in roughly 22 US areas. Participants in the exposed group had met a COVID-19 case in the 2 weeks before joining the study. This specimen comes from a study of blood T cell repertoires in COVID-19. The table came from immunoSEQ multiplex PCR; TCRdb's copy has only in-frame clones and leaves some out. Here the sample spans fewer than 200,000 clones, about four fifths being singletons. The clonotype originates from a woman in her 30s who had been exposed to COVID-19. Material for sequencing was PBMCs or T cells enriched from blood (not recorded which).

This chain's CDR3 is CATSESGPQHF. CDR3 bases: TGTGCCACCAGTGAATCAGGGCCCCAGCATTTT. The rearrangement joins TRBV24-1 to TRBJ1-5; no clear D. In germline, CDR1 is KGHDR, CDR2 SFDVKD. Trimming shortened V by 4 bases and J by 9 bases, and 6 bases separated the two germline ends. The CDR3 consists of 11 residues.